This TCR beta chain comes out of a study of blood T cell repertoires in COVID-19. Germline CDR1 is MGHRA and CDR2 is YSYEKL. V was clipped by 4 bases and J by 5 bases; unmatched bases: 9. The CDR3 is 15 amino acids. Here immunoSEQ multiplex PCR was the method, and the copy in TCRdb shows in-frame clones only, minus some. Among 200,000 to 250,000 clones listed, around 86% were seen once. The sample comprised PBMCs or T cells enriched from blood (not recorded which). The gene calls are TRBV4-1 and TRBJ2-5; 8 bases match TRBD1. The source is a woman aged 45-59 years who had recovered from COVID-19. In DNA, the CDR3 is TGCGCCAGCAGCCGCCCGACAGGGGAACACGAGACCCAGTACTTC. It translates to CASSRPTGEHETQYF.